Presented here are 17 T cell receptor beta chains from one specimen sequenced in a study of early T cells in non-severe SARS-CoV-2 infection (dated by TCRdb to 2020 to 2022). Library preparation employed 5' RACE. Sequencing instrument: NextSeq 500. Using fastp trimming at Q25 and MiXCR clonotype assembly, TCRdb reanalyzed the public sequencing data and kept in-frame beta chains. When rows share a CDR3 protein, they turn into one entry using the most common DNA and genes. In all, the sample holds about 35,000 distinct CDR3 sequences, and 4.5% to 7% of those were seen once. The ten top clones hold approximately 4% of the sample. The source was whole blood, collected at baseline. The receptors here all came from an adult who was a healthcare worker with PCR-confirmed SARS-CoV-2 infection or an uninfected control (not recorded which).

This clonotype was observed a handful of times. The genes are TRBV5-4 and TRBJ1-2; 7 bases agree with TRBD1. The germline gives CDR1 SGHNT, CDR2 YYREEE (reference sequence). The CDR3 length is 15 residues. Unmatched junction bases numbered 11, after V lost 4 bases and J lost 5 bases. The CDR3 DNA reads TGTGCCAGCAGCCCTTCGGAGGGGGCTGGGTATGGCTACACCTTC. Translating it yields CASSPSEGAGYGYTF.

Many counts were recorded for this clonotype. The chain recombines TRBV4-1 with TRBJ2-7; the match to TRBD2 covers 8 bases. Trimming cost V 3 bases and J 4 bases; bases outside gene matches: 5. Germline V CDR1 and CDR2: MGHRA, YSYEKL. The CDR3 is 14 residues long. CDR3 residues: CASSQLRGGYEQYF. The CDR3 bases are TGCGCCAGCAGCCAGCTCCGGGGGGGGTACGAGCAGTACTTC.

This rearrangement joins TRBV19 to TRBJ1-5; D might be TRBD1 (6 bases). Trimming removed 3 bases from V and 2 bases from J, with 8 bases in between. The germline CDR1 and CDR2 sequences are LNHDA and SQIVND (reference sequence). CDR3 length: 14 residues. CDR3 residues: CASSIRTGNQPQHF. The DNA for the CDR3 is TGTGCCAGTAGTATTCGGACAGGCAATCAGCCCCAGCATTTT.

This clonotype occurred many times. CDR3 protein: CSVESGNTDTQYF. Written as DNA, the CDR3 is TGCAGCGTTGAGTCCGGAAACACAGATACGCAGTATTTT. The chain combines TRBV29-1 with TRBJ2-3; no clear D gene. Trimming took off 3 bases at V and 2 bases at J, with 9 bases between the two ends. The germline CDR1 and CDR2 sequences are SQVTM and ANQGSEA. This CDR3 spans 13 amino acids.

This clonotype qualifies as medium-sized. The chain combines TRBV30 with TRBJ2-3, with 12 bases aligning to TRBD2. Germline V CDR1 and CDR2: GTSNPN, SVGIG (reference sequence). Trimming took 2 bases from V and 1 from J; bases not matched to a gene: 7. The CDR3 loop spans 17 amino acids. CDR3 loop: CAWSSLAGGPGTDTQYF. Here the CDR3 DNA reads TGTGCCTGGAGTTCCCTAGCGGGAGGGCCCGGCACAGATACGCAGTATTTT.

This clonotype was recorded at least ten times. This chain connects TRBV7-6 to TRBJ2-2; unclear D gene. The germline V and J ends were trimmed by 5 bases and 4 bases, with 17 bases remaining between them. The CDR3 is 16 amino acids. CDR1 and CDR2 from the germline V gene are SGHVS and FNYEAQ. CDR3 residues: CASSPLVVDLTGELFF. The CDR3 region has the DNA TGTGCCAGCAGCCCGCTGGTAGTAGATCTCACCGGGGAGCTGTTTTTT.

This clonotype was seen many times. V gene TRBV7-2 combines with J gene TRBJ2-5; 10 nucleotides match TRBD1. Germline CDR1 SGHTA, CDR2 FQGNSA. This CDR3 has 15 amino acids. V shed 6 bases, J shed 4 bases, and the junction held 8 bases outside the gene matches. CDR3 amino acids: CASSHGQGVLETQYF. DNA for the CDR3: TGTGCCAGCAGTCATGGACAGGGGGTTTTAGAGACCCAGTACTTC.

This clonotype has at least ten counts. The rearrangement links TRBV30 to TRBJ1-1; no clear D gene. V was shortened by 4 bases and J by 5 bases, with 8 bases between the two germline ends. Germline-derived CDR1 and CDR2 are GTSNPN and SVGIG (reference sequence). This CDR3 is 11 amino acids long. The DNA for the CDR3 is TGTGCCTGGATGTGGCGGACTGAAGCTTTCTTT. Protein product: CAWMWRTEAFF.

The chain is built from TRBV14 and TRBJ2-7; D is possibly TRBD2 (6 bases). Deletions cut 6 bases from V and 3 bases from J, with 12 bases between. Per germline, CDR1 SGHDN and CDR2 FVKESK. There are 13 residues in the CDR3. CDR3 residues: CASRPGGRYEQYF. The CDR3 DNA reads TGTGCCAGCAGACCCGGGGGACGCTACGAGCAGTACTTC.

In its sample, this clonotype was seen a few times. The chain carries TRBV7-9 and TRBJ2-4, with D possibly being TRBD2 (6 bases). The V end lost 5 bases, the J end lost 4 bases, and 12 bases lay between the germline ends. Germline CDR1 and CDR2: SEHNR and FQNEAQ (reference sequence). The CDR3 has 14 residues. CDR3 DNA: TGTGCCAGCAGCCCGACCGGGACTAAAAACATTCAGTACTTC. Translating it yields CASSPTGTKNIQYF. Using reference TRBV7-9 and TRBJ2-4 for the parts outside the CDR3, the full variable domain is DTGVSQNPRHKITKRGQNVTFRCDPISEHNRLYWYRQTLGQGPEFLTYFQNEAQLEKSRLLSDRFSAERPKGSFSTLEIQRTEQGDSAMYLCASSPTGTKNIQYFGAGTRLSVL.

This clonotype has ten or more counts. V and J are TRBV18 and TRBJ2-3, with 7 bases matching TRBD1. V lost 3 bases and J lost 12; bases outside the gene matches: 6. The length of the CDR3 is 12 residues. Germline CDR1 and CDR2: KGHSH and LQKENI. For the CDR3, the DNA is TGTGCCAGCTCACCCAAGGGGACAGATCAGTATTTT. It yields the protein CASSPKGTDQYF.

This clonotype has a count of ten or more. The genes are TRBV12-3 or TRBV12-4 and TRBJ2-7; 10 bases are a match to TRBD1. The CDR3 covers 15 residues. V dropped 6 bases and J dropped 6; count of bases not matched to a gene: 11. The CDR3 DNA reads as TGTGCCAGCAGGGACTCCGGGACAGGGGAGATCGAGCAGTACTTC. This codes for CASRDSGTGEIEQYF.

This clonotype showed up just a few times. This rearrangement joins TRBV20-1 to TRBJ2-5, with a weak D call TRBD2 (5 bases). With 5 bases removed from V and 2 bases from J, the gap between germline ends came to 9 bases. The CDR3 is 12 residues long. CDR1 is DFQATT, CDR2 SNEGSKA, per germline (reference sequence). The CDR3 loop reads CSAPGNQETQYF. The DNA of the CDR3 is TGCAGTGCTCCGGGAAATCAAGAGACCCAGTACTTC.

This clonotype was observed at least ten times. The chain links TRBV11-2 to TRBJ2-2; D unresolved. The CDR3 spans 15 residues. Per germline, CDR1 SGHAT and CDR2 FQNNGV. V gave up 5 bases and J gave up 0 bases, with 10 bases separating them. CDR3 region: CASSLGRSNTGELFF. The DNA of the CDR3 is TGTGCCAGCAGCCTCGGACGGTCGAACACCGGGGAGCTGTTTTTT.

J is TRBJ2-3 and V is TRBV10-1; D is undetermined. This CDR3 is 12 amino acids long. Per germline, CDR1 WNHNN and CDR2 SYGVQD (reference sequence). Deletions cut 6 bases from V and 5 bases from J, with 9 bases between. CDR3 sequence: CASRSTGDTQYF. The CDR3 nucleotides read TGCGCCAGCAGGTCTACGGGAGATACGCAGTATTTT.

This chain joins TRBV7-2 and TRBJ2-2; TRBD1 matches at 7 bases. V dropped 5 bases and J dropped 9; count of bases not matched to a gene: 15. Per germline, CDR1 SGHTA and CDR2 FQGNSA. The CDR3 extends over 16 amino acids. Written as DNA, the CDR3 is TGTGCCAGCAGCAATCGACAGGGATCCCAACTGTGGGAGCTGTTTTTT. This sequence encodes CASSNRQGSQLWELFF.

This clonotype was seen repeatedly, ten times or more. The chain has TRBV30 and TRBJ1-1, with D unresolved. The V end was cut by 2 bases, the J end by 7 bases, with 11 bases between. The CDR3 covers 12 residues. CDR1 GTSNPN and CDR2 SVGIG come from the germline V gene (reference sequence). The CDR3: CAWSPTRVEAFF. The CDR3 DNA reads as TGTGCCTGGAGTCCAACAAGGGTTGAAGCTTTCTTT.